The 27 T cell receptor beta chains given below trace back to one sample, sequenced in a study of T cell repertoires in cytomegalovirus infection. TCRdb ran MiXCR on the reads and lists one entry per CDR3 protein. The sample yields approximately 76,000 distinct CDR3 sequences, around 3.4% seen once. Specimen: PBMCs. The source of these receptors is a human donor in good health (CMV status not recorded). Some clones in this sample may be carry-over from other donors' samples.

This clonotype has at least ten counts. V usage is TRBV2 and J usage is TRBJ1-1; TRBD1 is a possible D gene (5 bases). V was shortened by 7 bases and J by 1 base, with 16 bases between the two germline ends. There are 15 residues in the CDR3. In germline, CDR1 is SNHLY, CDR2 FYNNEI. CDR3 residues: CASIPENTGNTEAFF. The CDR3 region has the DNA TGTGCCAGCATACCCGAAAACACAGGGAACACTGAAGCTTTCTTT.

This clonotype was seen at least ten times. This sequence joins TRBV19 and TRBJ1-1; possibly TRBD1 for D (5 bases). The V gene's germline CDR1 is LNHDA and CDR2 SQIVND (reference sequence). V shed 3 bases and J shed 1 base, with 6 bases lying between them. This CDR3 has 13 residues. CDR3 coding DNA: TGTGCCAGTAGTATGGGGCGGAACACTGAAGCTTTCTTT. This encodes CASSMGRNTEAFF.

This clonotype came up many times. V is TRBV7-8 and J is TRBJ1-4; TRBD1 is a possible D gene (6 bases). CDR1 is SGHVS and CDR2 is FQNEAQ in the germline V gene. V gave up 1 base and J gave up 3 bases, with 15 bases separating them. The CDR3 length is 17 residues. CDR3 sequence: CASSLGPGAQPNEKLFF. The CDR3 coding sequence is TGTGCCAGCAGCTTAGGCCCGGGGGCTCAGCCTAATGAAAAACTGTTTTTT. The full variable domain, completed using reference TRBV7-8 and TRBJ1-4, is GAGVSQSPRYKVAKRGQDVALRCDPISGHVSLFWYQQALGQGPEFLTYFQNEAQLDKSGLPSDRFFAERPEGSVSTLKIQRTQQEDSAVYLCASSLGPGAQPNEKLFFGSGTQLSVL.

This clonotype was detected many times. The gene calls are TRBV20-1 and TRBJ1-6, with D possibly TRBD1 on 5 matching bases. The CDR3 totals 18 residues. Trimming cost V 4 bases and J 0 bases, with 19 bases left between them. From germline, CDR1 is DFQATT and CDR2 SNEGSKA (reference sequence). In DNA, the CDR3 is TGCAGTGCTACCGTAGGACAAGTCGATAGCTCCTATAATTCACCCCTCCACTTT. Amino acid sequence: CSATVGQVDSSYNSPLHF.

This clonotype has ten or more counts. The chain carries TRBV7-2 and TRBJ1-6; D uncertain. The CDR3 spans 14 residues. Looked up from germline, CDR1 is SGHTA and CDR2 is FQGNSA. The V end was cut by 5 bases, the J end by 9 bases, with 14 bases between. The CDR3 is CASSPGSSRSPLHF. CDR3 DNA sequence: TGTGCCAGCAGCCCGGGCTCCTCCCGTTCACCCCTCCACTTT. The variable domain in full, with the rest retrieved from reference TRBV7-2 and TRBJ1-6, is GAGVSQSPSNKVTEKGKDVELRCDPISGHTALYWYRQSLGQGLEFLIYFQGNSAPDKSGLPSDRFSAERTGGSVSTLTIQRTQQEDSAVYLCASSPGSSRSPLHFGNGTRLTVT.

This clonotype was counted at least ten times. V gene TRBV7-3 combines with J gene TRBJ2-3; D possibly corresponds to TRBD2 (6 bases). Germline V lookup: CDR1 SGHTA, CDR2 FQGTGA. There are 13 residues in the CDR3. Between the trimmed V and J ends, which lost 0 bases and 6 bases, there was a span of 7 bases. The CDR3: CASSLTGGDTQYF. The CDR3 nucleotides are TGTGCCAGCAGCTTAACAGGAGGGGATACGCAGTATTTT.

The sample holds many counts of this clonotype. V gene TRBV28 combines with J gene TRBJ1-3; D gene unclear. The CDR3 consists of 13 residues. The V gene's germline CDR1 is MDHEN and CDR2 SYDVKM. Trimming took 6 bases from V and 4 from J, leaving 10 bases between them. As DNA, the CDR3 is TGTGCCAGCAGCCCTGGGATCGGAAACACCATATATTTT. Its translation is CASSPGIGNTIYF.

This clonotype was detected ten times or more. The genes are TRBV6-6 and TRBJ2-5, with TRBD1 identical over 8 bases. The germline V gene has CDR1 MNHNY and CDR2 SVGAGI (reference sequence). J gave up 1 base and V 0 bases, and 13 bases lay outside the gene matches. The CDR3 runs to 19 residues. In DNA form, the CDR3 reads TGTGCCAGCAGTTACTCAAAGTTAGGACAGGGCTTTAGCCAAGAGACCCAGTACTTC. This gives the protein CASSYSKLGQGFSQETQYF.

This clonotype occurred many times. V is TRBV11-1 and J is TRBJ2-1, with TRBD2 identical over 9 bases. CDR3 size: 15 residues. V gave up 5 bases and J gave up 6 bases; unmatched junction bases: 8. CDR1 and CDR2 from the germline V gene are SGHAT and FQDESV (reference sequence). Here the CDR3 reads CASSPRTSVLNEQFF. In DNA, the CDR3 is TGTGCCAGCAGCCCCAGGACTAGCGTCCTCAATGAGCAGTTCTTC.

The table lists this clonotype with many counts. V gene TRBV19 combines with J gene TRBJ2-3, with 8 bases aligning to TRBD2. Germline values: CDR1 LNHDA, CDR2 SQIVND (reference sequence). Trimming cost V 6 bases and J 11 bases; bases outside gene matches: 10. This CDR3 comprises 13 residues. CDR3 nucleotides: TGTGCCAGTAGCCAAAGTAGCGGGGAGTTGCAGTATTTT. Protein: CASSQSSGELQYF.

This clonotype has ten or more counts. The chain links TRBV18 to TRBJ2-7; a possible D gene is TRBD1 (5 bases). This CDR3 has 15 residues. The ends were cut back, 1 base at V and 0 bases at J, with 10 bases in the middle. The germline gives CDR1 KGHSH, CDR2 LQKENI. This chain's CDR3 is CASSPRYRTSYEQYF. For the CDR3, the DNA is TGTGCCAGCTCACCACGTTACAGGACCTCCTACGAGCAGTACTTC.

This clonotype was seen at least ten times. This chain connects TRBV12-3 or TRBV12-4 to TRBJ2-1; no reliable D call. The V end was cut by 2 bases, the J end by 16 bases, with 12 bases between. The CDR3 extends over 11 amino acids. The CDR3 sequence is CASSLRPPAFF. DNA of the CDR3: TGTGCCAGCAGTTTACGTCCCCCCGCCTTCTTC.

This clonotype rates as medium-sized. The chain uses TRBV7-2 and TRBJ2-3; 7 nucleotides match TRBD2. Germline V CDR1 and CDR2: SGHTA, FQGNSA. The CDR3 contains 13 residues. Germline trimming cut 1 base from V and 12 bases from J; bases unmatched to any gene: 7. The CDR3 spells CASSLGPGGRQYF. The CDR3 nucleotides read TGTGCCAGCAGCTTAGGTCCGGGGGGACGCCAGTATTTT.

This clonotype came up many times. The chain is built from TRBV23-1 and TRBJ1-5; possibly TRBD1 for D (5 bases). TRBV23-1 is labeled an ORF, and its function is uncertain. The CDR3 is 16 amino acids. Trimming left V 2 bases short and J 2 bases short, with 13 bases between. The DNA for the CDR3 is TGCGCCAGCAGTCAAGGGGGACCGCCCCGCAATCAGCCCCAGCATTTT. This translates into CASSQGGPPRNQPQHF.

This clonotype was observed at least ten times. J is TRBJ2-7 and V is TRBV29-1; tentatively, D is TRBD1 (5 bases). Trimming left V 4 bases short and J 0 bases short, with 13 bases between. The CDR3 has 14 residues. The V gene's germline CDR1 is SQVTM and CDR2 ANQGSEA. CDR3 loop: CSVVSRESSYEQYF. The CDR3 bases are TGCAGCGTTGTGTCCAGGGAAAGCTCCTACGAGCAGTACTTC.

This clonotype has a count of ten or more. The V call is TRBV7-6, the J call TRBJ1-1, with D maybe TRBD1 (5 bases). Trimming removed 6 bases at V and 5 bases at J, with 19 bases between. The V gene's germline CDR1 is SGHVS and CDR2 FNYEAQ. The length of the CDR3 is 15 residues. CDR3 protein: CASSPPQGLLTEAFF. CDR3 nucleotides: TGTGCCAGCAGTCCTCCTCAGGGTTTATTGACTGAAGCTTTCTTT.

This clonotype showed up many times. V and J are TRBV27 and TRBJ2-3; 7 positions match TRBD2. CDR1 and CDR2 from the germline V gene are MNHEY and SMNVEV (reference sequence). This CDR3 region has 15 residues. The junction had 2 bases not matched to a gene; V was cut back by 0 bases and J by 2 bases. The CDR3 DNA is TGTGCCAGCAGTTTATCCAGCGGGGCCACAGATACGCAGTATTTT. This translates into CASSLSSGATDTQYF.

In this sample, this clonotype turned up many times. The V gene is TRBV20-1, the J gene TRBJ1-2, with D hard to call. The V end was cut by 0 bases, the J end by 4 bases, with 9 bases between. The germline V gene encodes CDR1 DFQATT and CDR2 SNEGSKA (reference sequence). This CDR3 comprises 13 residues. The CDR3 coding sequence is TGCAGTGCTAGAGATGCGGTTACCTATGGCTACACCTTC. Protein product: CSARDAVTYGYTF.

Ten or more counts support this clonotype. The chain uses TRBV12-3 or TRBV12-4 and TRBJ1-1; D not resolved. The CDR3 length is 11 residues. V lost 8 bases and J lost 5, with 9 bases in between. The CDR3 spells CASGLMTEAFF. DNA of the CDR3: TGTGCCAGCGGGTTAATGACTGAAGCTTTCTTT.

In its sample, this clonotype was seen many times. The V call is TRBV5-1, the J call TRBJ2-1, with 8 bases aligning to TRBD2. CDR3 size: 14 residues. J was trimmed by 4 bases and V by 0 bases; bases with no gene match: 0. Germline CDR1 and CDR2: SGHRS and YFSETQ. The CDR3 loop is CASSLGLAYNEQFF. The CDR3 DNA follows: TGCGCCAGCAGCTTGGGACTAGCGTACAATGAGCAGTTCTTC.

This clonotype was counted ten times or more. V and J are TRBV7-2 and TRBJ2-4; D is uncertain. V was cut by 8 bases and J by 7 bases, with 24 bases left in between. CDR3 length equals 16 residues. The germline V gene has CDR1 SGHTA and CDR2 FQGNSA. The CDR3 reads CASSAKSTSSGNIQYF. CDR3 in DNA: TGTGCCAGCTCGGCGAAATCAACTTCATCGGGTAACATTCAGTACTTC.

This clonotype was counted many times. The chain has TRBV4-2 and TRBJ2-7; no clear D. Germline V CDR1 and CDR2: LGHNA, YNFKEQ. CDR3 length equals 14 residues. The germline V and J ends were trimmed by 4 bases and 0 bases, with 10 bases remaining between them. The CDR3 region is CASSRLQRSYEQYF. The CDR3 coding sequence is TGTGCCAGCAGCCGCCTCCAGCGCTCCTACGAGCAGTACTTC.

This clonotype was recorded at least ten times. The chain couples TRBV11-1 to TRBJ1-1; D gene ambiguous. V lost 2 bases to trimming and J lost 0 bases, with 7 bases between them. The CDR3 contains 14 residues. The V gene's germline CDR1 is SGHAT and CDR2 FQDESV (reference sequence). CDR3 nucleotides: TGTGCCAGCAGCTTAAGGATCCTGAACACTGAAGCTTTCTTT. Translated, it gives CASSLRILNTEAFF.

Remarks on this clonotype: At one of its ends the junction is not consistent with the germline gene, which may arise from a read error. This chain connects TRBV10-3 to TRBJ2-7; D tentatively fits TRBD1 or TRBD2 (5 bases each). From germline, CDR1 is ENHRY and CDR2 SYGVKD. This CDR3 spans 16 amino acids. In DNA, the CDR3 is TGTGCCAACAGTGAGGGACCGGGAACGAGCTCCTACGAGCAGTACTTC. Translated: CANSEGPGTSSYEQYF.

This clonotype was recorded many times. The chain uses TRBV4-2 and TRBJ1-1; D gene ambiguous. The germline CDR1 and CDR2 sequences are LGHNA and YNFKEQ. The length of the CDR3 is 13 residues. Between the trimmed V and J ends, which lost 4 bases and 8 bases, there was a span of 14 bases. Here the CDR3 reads CASSPEALAEAFF. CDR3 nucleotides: TGTGCCAGCAGCCCCGAGGCACTGGCCGAAGCTTTCTTT.

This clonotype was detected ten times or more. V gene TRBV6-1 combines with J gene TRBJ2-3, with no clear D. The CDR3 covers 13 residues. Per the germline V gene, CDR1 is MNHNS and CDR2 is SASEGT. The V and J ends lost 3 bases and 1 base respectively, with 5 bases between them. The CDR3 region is CASSEWGTDTQYF. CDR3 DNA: TGTGCCAGCAGTGAGTGGGGCACAGATACGCAGTATTTT.

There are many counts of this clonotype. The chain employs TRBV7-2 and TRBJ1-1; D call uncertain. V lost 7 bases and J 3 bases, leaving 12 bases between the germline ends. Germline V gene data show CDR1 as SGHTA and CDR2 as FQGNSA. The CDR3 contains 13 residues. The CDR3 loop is CASTRREDTEAFF. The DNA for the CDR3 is TGTGCCAGCACAAGGAGAGAAGACACTGAAGCTTTCTTT.